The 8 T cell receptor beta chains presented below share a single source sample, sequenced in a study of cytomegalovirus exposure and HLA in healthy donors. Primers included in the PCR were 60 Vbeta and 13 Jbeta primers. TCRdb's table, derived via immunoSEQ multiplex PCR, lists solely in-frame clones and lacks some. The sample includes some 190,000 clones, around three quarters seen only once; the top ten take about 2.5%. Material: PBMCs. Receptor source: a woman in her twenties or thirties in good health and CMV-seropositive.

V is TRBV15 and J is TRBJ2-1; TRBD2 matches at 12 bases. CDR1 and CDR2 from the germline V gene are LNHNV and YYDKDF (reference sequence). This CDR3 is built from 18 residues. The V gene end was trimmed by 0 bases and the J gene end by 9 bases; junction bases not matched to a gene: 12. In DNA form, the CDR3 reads TGTGCCACCAGCAGAGATCTTCCGGCTAGCGGGGGGGCCATTGAGCAGTTCTTC. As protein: CATSRDLPASGGAIEQFF.

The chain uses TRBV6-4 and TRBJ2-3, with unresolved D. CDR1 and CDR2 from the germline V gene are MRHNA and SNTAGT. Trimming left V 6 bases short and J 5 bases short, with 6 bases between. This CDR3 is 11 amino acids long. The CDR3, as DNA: TGTGCCAGCAGAGTCGGAGATACGCAGTATTTT. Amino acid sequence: CASRVGDTQYF.

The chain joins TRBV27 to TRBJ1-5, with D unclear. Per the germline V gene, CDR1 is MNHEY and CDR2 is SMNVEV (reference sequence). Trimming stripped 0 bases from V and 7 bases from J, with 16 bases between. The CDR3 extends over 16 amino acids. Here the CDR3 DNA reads TGTGCCAGCAGTTTATCCGCCGGACCCCCGGGGCAGCCCCAGCATTTT. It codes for CASSLSAGPPGQPQHF.

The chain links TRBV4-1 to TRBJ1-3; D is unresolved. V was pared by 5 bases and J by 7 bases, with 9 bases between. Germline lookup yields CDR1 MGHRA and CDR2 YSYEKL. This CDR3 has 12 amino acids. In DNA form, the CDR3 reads TGCGCCAGCAGCTTCTCCGGGAACACCATATATTTT. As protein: CASSFSGNTIYF.

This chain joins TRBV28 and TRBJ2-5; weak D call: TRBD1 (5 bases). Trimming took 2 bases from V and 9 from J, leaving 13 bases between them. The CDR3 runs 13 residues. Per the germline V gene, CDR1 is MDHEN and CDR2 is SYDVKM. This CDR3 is CASSLPPGLAQYF. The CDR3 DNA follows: TGTGCCAGCAGTTTACCGCCAGGGTTGGCCCAGTACTTC.

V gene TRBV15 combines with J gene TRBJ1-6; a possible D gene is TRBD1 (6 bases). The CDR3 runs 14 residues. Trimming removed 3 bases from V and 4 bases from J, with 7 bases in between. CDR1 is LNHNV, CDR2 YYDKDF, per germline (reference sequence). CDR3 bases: TGTGCCACCAGCAGGGACAGTTATAATTCACCCCTCCACTTT. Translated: CATSRDSYNSPLHF.

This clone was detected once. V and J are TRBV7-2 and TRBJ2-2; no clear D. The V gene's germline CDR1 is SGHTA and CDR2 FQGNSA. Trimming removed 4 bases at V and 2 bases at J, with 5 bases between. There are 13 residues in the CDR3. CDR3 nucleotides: TGTGCCAGCAGCTCCGTAAACACCGGGGAGCTGTTTTTT. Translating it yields CASSSVNTGELFF.

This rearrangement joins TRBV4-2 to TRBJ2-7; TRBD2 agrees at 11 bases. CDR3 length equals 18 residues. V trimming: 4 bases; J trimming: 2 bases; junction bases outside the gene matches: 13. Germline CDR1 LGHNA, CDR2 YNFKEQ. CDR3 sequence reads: CASSPQTSGGHVPYEQYF. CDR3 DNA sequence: TGTGCCAGCAGCCCCCAAACTAGCGGGGGCCACGTCCCCTACGAGCAGTACTTC.